The 13 T cell receptor beta chains below come from one sample, sequenced in a study of T-cell memory formation after mild COVID-19. TCRdb analysed the 5' RACE reads with MiXCR anew, one entry per CDR3 protein. The table has around 300,000 distinct CDR3 sequences, about 20% seen once; the top ten hold about 21%. Sequencing input: PBMCs or a T cell subset sorted from them (not recorded which). Source of these receptors: a young man who had mild COVID-19 (a few samples of this study predate the infection). Cell type and time point are not known.

This clonotype was counted at least ten times. The rearrangement links TRBV24-1 to TRBJ2-5, with D hard to call. This CDR3 region has 15 residues. V was cut by 0 bases and J by 4 bases, with 11 bases left in between. CDR1 and CDR2 (germline): KGHDR, SFDVKD. The CDR3, as DNA: TGTGCCACCAGTGATTTGTTTGCTGGGCTAGAGACCCAGTACTTC. Translated, it gives CATSDLFAGLETQYF.

This clonotype turned up a few times. The chain combines TRBV11-2 with TRBJ1-1; D not certain. CDR1 is SGHAT, CDR2 FQNNGV, per germline. Trimming left V 5 bases short and J 5 bases short, with 12 bases between. The CDR3 covers 13 residues. CDR3 loop: CASSPALGTEAFF. DNA of the CDR3: TGTGCCAGCAGCCCGGCCTTGGGAACTGAAGCTTTCTTT.

This clonotype was found once. The rearrangement uses TRBV3-1 and TRBJ1-6; TRBD1 matches at 7 bases. The CDR3 runs 14 residues. V lost 6 bases to trimming and J lost 6 bases; unmatched junction nucleotides: 5. Looked up from germline, CDR1 is LGHDT and CDR2 is YNNKEL (reference sequence). For the CDR3, the DNA is TGTGCCAGCAGGCGGGACAGCTTTAATTCACCCCTCCACTTT. The encoded protein is CASRRDSFNSPLHF. The full variable domain, in which reference TRBV3-1 and TRBJ1-6 provide the parts outside the CDR3, is DTAVSQTPKYLVTQMGNDKSIKCEQNLGHDTMYWYKQDSKKFLKIMFSYNNKELIINETVPNRFSPKSPDKAHLNLHINSLELGDSAVYFCASRRDSFNSPLHFGNGTRLTVT.

The DNA for the CDR3 is TGTGCCAGCAGTTCCCTGTGGGGGACGGGCCAAGAGACCCAGTACTTC. Amino acids: CASSSLWGTGQETQYF. The gene calls are TRBV28 and TRBJ2-5, with D possibly called TRBD1 or TRBD2 (5 bases each). Deletions cut 4 bases from V and 1 base from J, with 16 bases between. The CDR3 runs to 16 residues. The germline V gene has CDR1 MDHEN and CDR2 SYDVKM.

The rearrangement uses TRBV2 and TRBJ1-1; D unclear. The V end lost 11 bases, the J end lost 0 bases, and 19 bases lay between the germline ends. Germline CDR1 is SNHLY and CDR2 is FYNNEI. The CDR3 extends over 15 amino acids. CDR3 sequence: CAGSSSPEMNTEAFF. CDR3 sequence (DNA): TGTGCCGGATCCTCAAGCCCAGAGATGAACACTGAAGCTTTCTTT. The whole variable domain, remainder taken from reference TRBV2 and TRBJ1-1, is EPEVTQTPSHQVTQMGQEVILRCVPISNHLYFYWYRQILGQKVEFLVSFYNNEISEKSEIFDDQFSVERPDGSNFTLKIRSTKLEDSAMYFCAGSSSPEMNTEAFFGQGTRLTVV.

This clonotype showed up just a few times. The chain couples TRBV29-1 to TRBJ1-1; D gene uncertain. In germline, CDR1 is SQVTM, CDR2 ANQGSEA. V lost 1 base to trimming and J lost 3 bases, with 12 bases between them. CDR3 size: 14 residues. CDR3 residues: CSVEGHTRDTEAFF. CDR3 DNA: TGCAGCGTTGAAGGGCACACCCGGGACACTGAAGCTTTCTTT.

This clonotype was seen many times. V gene TRBV6-6 combines with J gene TRBJ2-5; 8 nucleotides align to TRBD1. Losses at the gene ends were 5 bases for V and 5 bases for J; bases not matched to a gene: 4. Germline CDR1 MNHNY, CDR2 SVGAGI (reference sequence). This CDR3 is 13 amino acids long. CDR3 DNA: TGTGCCAGCAGTCCCACAGGGGGTGAGACCCAGTACTTC. It specifies CASSPTGGETQYF.

This clonotype has a handful of counts. The chain has TRBV5-1 and TRBJ1-2; 8 bases align to TRBD1. Per the germline V gene, CDR1 is SGHRS and CDR2 is YFSETQ. After removal of 6 bases from V and 3 bases from J, the junction contained 1 base not matched to a gene. CDR3 length: 12 amino acids. The CDR3 coding sequence is TGCGCCAGCATGGGACAGGACTATGGCTACACCTTC. Its translation is CASMGQDYGYTF.

Notes on this clonotype: The junction departs from germline at one end; a sequencing error may be responsible. This sequence joins TRBV10-2 and TRBJ2-5; perhaps D is TRBD1 or TRBD2 (7 bases each). This CDR3 spans 15 amino acids. The germline V gene has CDR1 WSHSY and CDR2 SAAADI. CDR3 in amino acids: CARSEREGAMETQYF. The CDR3 DNA reads TGCGCCAGAAGTGAGAGGGAGGGGGCGATGGAGACCCAGTACTTC.

Comments on this clonotype: The conserved closing phenylalanine or tryptophan is absent in this CDR3, likely reflecting a read error. The rearrangement joins TRBV4-3 to TRBJ2-3; no definite D call. Trimming stripped 0 bases from V and 4 bases from J, with 11 bases between. The CDR3 has 15 amino acids. CDR1 and CDR2 (germline): LGHNA, YSLEER. CDR3 protein: CASSQEGSGPDTQYL. The CDR3 nucleotides read TGCGCCAGCAGCCAAGAGGGCTCCGGCCCAGATACGCAGTATTTA.

This clonotype was observed a handful of times. V and J are TRBV7-2 and TRBJ2-7; possibly TRBD2 for D (6 bases). CDR1 and CDR2 from the germline V gene are SGHTA and FQGNSA. V was trimmed by 0 bases and J by 4 bases, leaving 10 bases between them. CDR3 length: 14 residues. The CDR3 nucleotides read TGTGCCAGCAGCTTAGCCACTCGGGGGTACGAGCAGTACTTC. As protein: CASSLATRGYEQYF.

V is TRBV7-9 and J is TRBJ1-2; D is undetermined. Germline CDR1 is SEHNR and CDR2 is FQNEAQ (reference sequence). V was trimmed by 2 bases and J by 6 bases, leaving 4 bases between them. The CDR3 is 11 amino acids. CDR3 sequence: CASSLINGYTF. The CDR3 DNA reads as TGTGCCAGCAGCTTAATTAATGGCTACACCTTC.

The V and J genes are TRBV7-9 and TRBJ2-7, with D unresolved. This CDR3 contains 13 residues. Trimming stripped 5 bases from V and 3 bases from J, with 11 bases between. Germline V gene lookup returns CDR1 SEHNR and CDR2 FQNEAQ (reference sequence). CDR3 amino acids: CASSPTPNYEQYF. In DNA, the CDR3 is TGTGCCAGCAGCCCTACACCAAACTACGAGCAGTACTTC.